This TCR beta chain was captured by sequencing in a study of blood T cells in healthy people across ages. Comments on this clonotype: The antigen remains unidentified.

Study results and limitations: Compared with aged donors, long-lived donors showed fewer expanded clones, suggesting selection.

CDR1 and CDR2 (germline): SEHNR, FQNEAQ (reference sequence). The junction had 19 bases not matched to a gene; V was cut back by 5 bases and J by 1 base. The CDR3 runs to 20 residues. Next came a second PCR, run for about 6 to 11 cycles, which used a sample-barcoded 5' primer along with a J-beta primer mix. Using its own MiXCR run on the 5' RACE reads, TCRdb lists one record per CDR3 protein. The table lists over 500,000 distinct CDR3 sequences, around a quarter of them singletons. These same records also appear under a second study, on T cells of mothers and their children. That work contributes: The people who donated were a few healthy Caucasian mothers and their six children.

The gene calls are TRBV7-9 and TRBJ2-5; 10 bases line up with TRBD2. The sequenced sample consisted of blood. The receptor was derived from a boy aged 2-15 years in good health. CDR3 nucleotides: TGTGCCAGCAGCCAGAGGGTAGGGGGTCGTCTAGCGGGAGTCCAAGAGACCCAGTACTTC. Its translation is CASSQRVGGRLAGVQETQYF.